This TCR beta chain came from a study of blood T cell repertoires in COVID-19 (TCRdb year 2020). Looking at the study overall: Samples covering the acute and convalescent phases of COVID-19 were provided by collaborators in the United States, Italy and Spain. The material from the prospective study consisted of cDNA or gDNA derived from T cells, B-cell-depleted T cells, or PBMCs. Subjects who had been exposed to COVID-19, were actively infected with it, or had recovered from it provided the deeply sampled blood TCRbeta repertoires that made up the dataset. The repertoires were released in a freely available public database intended as a resource for research on the immune response to SARS-CoV-2. The samples were drawn from the first 160 participants of the ongoing ImmuneRACE study and from some 1,300 subjects provided by 6 global collaborators. Nearly every sample came with metadata listing a de-identified subject ID, COVID-19 status, age in years and sex. Where HLA class I and class II types were available, the types were taken from metadata supplied by the sample provider, not from assay-based typing.

The V and J ends are trimmed by 0 bases and 9 bases, leaving 16 bases between them. Taken from cysteine to phenylalanine, the CDR3 has 15 residues. This entry keeps only the CDR3 DNA: 45 bases, framed from base 1. CDR1 is given as SGHRS and CDR2 as YFSETQ, both from the germline V gene. Whole blood was collected in K2EDTA tubes by collaborating institutions according to the institutions' own protocols. For TCRbeta analysis, collaborator samples were shipped as frozen whole blood, as isolated PBMCs, or as DNA extracted from either sample type. The paper as a whole reports these results and caveats: The quantity of clinical and demographic metadata differed by source and by participant and was supplied without curation.

The sample holds one count of this clone. This receptor's antigen is unknown. Qualities for individual bases were not recorded, and no much larger clone is one base off. The immunoSEQ Assay, a bias-controlled multiplex PCR, was used to amplify TCRbeta CDR3 regions from genomic DNA. The source study handled its data this way. Within the assay, amplification of reference gene primers was used to estimate how many nucleated cells each sample contained. Sequence reads were collapsed and filtered to measure the absolute abundance of every unique TCRbeta CDR3 rearrangement. For each sample, productive Simpson clonality was calculated by taking the square root of Simpson's diversity index across productive rearrangements. Imported from immuneACCESS, the table was reduced by TCRdb to in-frame sequences with V and J called. These copies leave out some clones; in studies compared against another copy, an unresolved V gene accounts for under half, and the cause of the remainder is not known. V and J calls and clone size come straight from that table; D and trimming were deduced from the DNA. This sample is represented by some 250,000 clones; 83% of them were singletons. The top ten constitute approximately 9% of the sample.

The receptor was derived from a middle-aged man with active or convalescent COVID-19. The chain is made from TRBV5-1 and TRBJ2-1; the D gene is perhaps TRBD1, on 6 matching bases. The sample was peripheral blood. The nucleotides read TGCGCCAGCAGCTTGGGTCGTCAGGGGTTGAGTGAGCAGTTCTTC. It is translated as CASSLGRQGLSEQFF.